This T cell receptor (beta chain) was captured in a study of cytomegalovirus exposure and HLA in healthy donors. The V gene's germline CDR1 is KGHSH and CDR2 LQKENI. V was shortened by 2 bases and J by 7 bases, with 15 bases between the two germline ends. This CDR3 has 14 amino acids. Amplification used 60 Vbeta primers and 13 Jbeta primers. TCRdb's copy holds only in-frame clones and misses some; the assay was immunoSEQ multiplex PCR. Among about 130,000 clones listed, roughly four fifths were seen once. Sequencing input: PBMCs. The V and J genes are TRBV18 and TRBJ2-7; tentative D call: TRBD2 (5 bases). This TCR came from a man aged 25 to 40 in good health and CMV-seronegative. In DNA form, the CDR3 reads TGTGCCAGCTCACCAAACCTAGGGTCGGGAGAGCAGTACTTC. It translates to CASSPNLGSGEQYF.